The 8 T cell receptor beta chains presented below share a single source sample, sequenced in a study of graft-versus-host responses after intestinal transplantation. Libraries were prepared by immunoSEQ multiplex PCR; TCRdb keeps only in-frame clonotypes and omits some of them. Of about 92,000 clones in the sample, around nine tenths were seen once. Their specific antigens are unknown. The specimen was unstimulated CD8+ T cells sorted from spleen or lymph node cells, collected before intestinal transplant. These receptors were obtained from a human donor who received an intestinal transplant.

The chain is built from TRBV5-6 and TRBJ2-1; no definite D call. Germline values: CDR1 SGHDT, CDR2 YYEEEE. V was trimmed by 4 bases and J by 2 bases, leaving 13 bases between them. The CDR3 loop spans 15 amino acids. CDR3 protein: CASSPDILPYNEQFF. The CDR3 nucleotides read TGTGCCAGCAGCCCCGACATATTACCCTACAATGAGCAGTTCTTC. Looking up the rest from reference TRBV5-6 and TRBJ2-1 gives the full variable domain: DAGVTQSPTHLIKTRGQQVTLRCSPKSGHDTVSWYQQALGQGPQFIFQYYEEEERQRGNFPDRFSGHQFPNYSSELNVNALLLGDSALYLCASSPDILPYNEQFFGPGTRLTVL.

The chain has TRBV5-1 and TRBJ1-1, with a tentative D call TRBD1 (6 bases). Germline V lookup: CDR1 SGHRS, CDR2 YFSETQ. This CDR3 spans 14 amino acids. V was trimmed by 2 bases and J by 3 bases, leaving 11 bases between them. Here the CDR3 reads CASSLGGQDTEAFF. DNA for the CDR3: TGCGCCAGCAGCTTAGGGGGGCAGGACACTGAAGCTTTCTTT.

The genes are TRBV28 and TRBJ2-5, with no clear D. This CDR3 contains 13 residues. Germline CDR1 reads MDHEN; CDR2 reads SYDVKM. The germline V and J ends were trimmed by 6 bases and 7 bases, with 15 bases remaining between them. Here the CDR3 DNA reads TGTGCCAGCAGGGGCTGGCTAGATGGGACCCAGTACTTC. This sequence encodes CASRGWLDGTQYF.

The chain couples TRBV15 to TRBJ2-7; 7 nucleotides align to TRBD2. CDR3 size: 15 residues. V shed 4 bases, J shed 3 bases, and the junction held 9 bases outside the gene matches. Germline CDR1 reads LNHNV; CDR2 reads YYDKDF (reference sequence). The CDR3 coding sequence is TGTGCCACCAGCATGGGGGAGGGTAGGGTCTACGAGCAGTACTTC. Translating gives CATSMGEGRVYEQYF.

This clone has just one count. This rearrangement joins TRBV6-5 to TRBJ2-5, with a tentative D call TRBD1 (6 bases). The end of the DNA fits TRBJ2-7 better, so the J call may be wrong. Germline V gives CDR1 MNHEY, CDR2 SVGAGI. The CDR3 contains 12 residues. The CDR3 DNA is TGTGCCAGCAGGGACAGCTCCTACGAGCAGTACTTC. The encoded protein is CASRDSSYEQYF.

The V gene is TRBV10-1, the J gene TRBJ1-5; D is ambiguous. V lost 8 bases to trimming and J lost 6 bases, with 11 bases between them. Germline V gives CDR1 WNHNN, CDR2 SYGVQD (reference sequence). There are 12 residues in the CDR3. This CDR3 reads CASGQWGQPQHF. CDR3 nucleotide sequence: TGCGCCAGCGGCCAGTGGGGTCAGCCCCAGCATTTT.

This chain's CDR3 is CASSQDHHTPGYGYTF. In DNA form, the CDR3 reads TGCGCCAGCAGCCAAGATCACCACACCCCTGGCTATGGCTACACCTTC. V is TRBV4-1 and J is TRBJ1-2; D is undetermined. V lost 0 bases and J lost 4, with 15 bases in between. The germline CDR1 and CDR2 sequences are MGHRA and YSYEKL. This CDR3 is built from 16 residues.

This clone was counted a few times. The V and J genes are TRBV7-9 and TRBJ2-5; no clear D gene. Germline values: CDR1 SEHNR, CDR2 FQNEAQ (reference sequence). The germline V and J ends were trimmed by 2 bases and 1 base, with 14 bases remaining between them. The CDR3 is 16 amino acids. CDR3 sequence (DNA): TGTGCCAGCAGCTTAATAGTCCTGACGGTCCAAGAGACCCAGTACTTC. Amino acids: CASSLIVLTVQETQYF.